One sample yielded the 16 T cell receptor beta chains listed below, sequenced in a study of blood T cells in healthy people across ages. A second 7 to 11 cycle PCR used barcoded and J-beta primers. TCRdb ran MiXCR on the 5' RACE reads and lists one entry per CDR3 protein. The sample consists of approximately 800,000 distinct CDR3 sequences, 35% to 60% of them appearing once. Sequencing was carried out using blood. These receptor sequences come from a man older than 75 in good health.

The gene calls are TRBV30 and TRBJ2-5; D unresolved. V lost 6 bases to trimming and J lost 1 base, with 9 bases between them. Germline lookup yields CDR1 GTSNPN and CDR2 SVGIG (reference sequence). The CDR3 covers 12 residues. The CDR3 region has the DNA TGTGCCTGTTCCTCCGGCCAAGAGACCCAGTACTTC. It yields the protein CACSSGQETQYF.

The chain recombines TRBV11-2 with TRBJ2-1; TRBD2 matches at 8 bases. Germline CDR1 is SGHAT and CDR2 is FQNNGV. CDR3 length: 18 amino acids. V shed 1 base and J 0 bases; nucleotides not matched to a gene: 8. CDR3 amino acids: CASSLGAGLGRSYNEQFF. Here the CDR3 DNA reads TGTGCCAGCAGCTTAGGGGCGGGACTAGGCCGCTCCTACAATGAGCAGTTCTTC.

This rearrangement joins TRBV7-9 to TRBJ2-4; 13 nucleotides agree with TRBD2. The J call may not be correct, given that the DNA end is closer to TRBJ2-7. This CDR3 region has 16 residues. Germline V gene sequence: CDR1 SEHNR, CDR2 FQNEAQ (reference sequence). CDR3 protein: CASSPRTSGSTYEQYF. The CDR3 coding sequence is TGTGCCAGCAGCCCAAGGACTAGCGGGAGTACCTACGAGCAGTACTTC.

The chain combines TRBV30 with TRBJ1-1, with D uncertain. The CDR3 extends over 13 amino acids. The germline V and J ends were trimmed by 1 base and 0 bases, with 6 bases remaining between them. Per germline, CDR1 GTSNPN and CDR2 SVGIG (reference sequence). The CDR3 loop is CAWSANMNTEAFF. The CDR3 DNA follows: TGTGCCTGGAGTGCCAACATGAACACTGAAGCTTTCTTT.

There are many counts of this clonotype. This rearrangement joins TRBV7-2 to TRBJ2-5; no clear D gene. In germline, CDR1 is SGHTA, CDR2 FQGNSA. The CDR3 length is 12 residues. Trimming cost V 5 bases and J 5 bases, with 9 bases left between them. As DNA, the CDR3 is TGTGCCAGCAGCCCTCCCGGTGAGACCCAGTACTTC. Amino acids: CASSPPGETQYF.

In DNA form, the CDR3 reads TGTGCCAGCAGTTTGGGTAGGACAACACAACAAGAGACCCAGTACTTC. Translated, it gives CASSLGRTTQQETQYF. The chain links TRBV28 to TRBJ2-5, with D possibly TRBD1 on 5 matching bases. V lost 3 bases, J lost 2 bases, and 16 bases lay in between. Germline V gene lookup returns CDR1 MDHEN and CDR2 SYDVKM. This CDR3 is 16 amino acids long.

The chain has TRBV21-1 and TRBJ1-1. TRBV21-1 is a documented pseudogene. The CDR3 contains 14 residues. CDR3 nucleotide sequence: TGTGCCAGCAGCAAAGAGGGAGGGAACACTGAAGCTTTCTTT. This translates into CASSKEGGNTEAFF.

Turning to this clonotype: A junction end diverges from the germline sequence, so it may reflect a read error. This sequence joins TRBV30 and TRBJ2-7; 7 bases agree with TRBD2. This CDR3 spans 14 amino acids. CDR1 is GTSNPN and CDR2 is SVGIG in the germline V gene (reference sequence). The CDR3 protein is CVWSVPGRNYEQYF. CDR3 bases: TGTGTCTGGAGTGTCCCCGGGAGGAACTACGAGCAGTACTTC.

This clonotype was seen a few times. The chain uses TRBV7-2 and TRBJ2-3; the D call may be TRBD1 or TRBD2 (6 bases each). The CDR3 is made up of 15 amino acids. Germline assignment: CDR1 SGHTA and CDR2 FQGNSA. The ends were cut back, 2 bases at V and 2 bases at J, with 11 bases in the middle. CDR3: CASSLRGAHTDTQYF. As DNA, the CDR3 is TGTGCCAGCAGCTTAAGGGGGGCTCACACAGATACGCAGTATTTT.

Concerning this clonotype: One end of the junction does not line up with germline, which may come from a read error. The chain uses TRBV4-2 and TRBJ2-3, with 7 bases lining up with TRBD1. From germline, CDR1 is LGHNA and CDR2 YNFKEQ. There are 14 residues in the CDR3. CDR3 amino acids: CTSSQGGLRDTQYF. CDR3 DNA: TGTACCAGCAGCCAAGGGGGCTTGAGGGATACGCAGTATTTT.

This clonotype was detected only a few times. This rearrangement joins TRBV6-2 or TRBV6-3 to TRBJ2-7; 10 nucleotides agree with TRBD2. The CDR3 has 13 residues. J lost 7 bases, V lost 6 bases, and 6 bases had no gene match. The germline V gene has CDR1 MNHEY and CDR2 SVGEGT. CDR3 DNA sequence: TGTGCCAGCAGAATAGCGGGAGGATCTGAGCAGTACTTC. Translated: CASRIAGGSEQYF.

This clonotype has more than one count but fewer than ten. The genes are TRBV6-5 and TRBJ2-5; 7 nucleotides match TRBD2. J lost 11 bases, V lost 6 bases, and 12 bases had no gene match. Germline values: CDR1 MNHEY, CDR2 SVGAGI. This CDR3 is built from 13 residues. CDR3 loop: CASSQTSAGEQYF. In DNA form, the CDR3 reads TGTGCCAGCAGCCAAACTAGCGCGGGGGAGCAGTACTTC.

The sample holds a few counts of this clonotype. The rearrangement links TRBV5-1 to TRBJ2-4; tentative D call: TRBD1 (5 bases). The J call is uncertain, as TRBJ2-7 better fits the DNA end. Germline loops: CDR1 SGHRS, CDR2 YFSETQ. The CDR3 spans 15 residues. The CDR3 loop reads CASSLARTTYYEQYF. Written as DNA, the CDR3 is TGCGCCAGCAGCTTGGCCCGGACAACCTACTACGAGCAGTACTTC.

This clonotype has just one count. CDR3 loop: CASSQVSGGGLNYGYTF. CDR3 DNA sequence: TGCGCCAGCAGCCAAGTATCAGGGGGAGGACTCAACTATGGCTACACCTTC. The chain uses TRBV4-1 and TRBJ1-2; 7 positions match TRBD1. J was trimmed by 2 bases and V by 1 base; bases with no gene match: 10. The CDR3 is made up of 17 amino acids. Germline V gene data show CDR1 as MGHRA and CDR2 as YSYEKL.

This clonotype was seen only a few times. This rearrangement joins TRBV29-1 to TRBJ2-5; a possible D gene is TRBD1 (6 bases). V was trimmed by 5 bases and J by 5 bases, leaving 12 bases between them. CDR3 length: 12 amino acids. Germline CDR1 and CDR2: SQVTM and ANQGSEA. DNA of the CDR3: TGCAGCGTTACTCTAGACAGGGAGACCCAGTACTTC. As protein: CSVTLDRETQYF.

A few counts support this clonotype. The V call is TRBV5-1, the J call TRBJ2-7; D is ambiguous. Germline-derived CDR1 and CDR2 are SGHRS and YFSETQ. This CDR3 has 15 amino acids. Trimming left V 1 base short and J 1 base short, with 12 bases between. The CDR3 bases are TGCGCCAGCAGCTTGCCGGACCGGTTGTCCTACGAGCAGTACTTC. Amino acid sequence: CASSLPDRLSYEQYF.